These 28 T cell receptor beta chains share one sample of origin, sequenced in a study of OX40 agonist ivuxolimab in advanced cancers. The protocol was immunoSEQ multiplex PCR, while the TCRdb copy is restricted to in-frame clones and leaves out a portion. The sample has tens of thousands of clones, 90% seen once. The starting material was CD4+ or CD8+ T cells sorted from blood, obtained in a trial of the OX40 agonist ivuxolimab. The receptor set was obtained from an adult with an advanced solid tumor such as melanoma, head and neck, liver or kidney cancer.

This chain connects TRBV28 to TRBJ1-4; D is unresolved. The CDR3 is 14 residues long. Germline values: CDR1 MDHEN, CDR2 SYDVKM. The ends were cut back, 4 bases at V and 1 base at J, with 7 bases in the middle. CDR3 region: CASSSPVTNEKLFF. As DNA, the CDR3 is TGTGCCAGCAGTTCACCGGTAACTAATGAAAAACTGTTTTTT.

The CDR3 reads CSVCRDVVCEQYF. CDR3 sequence (DNA): TGCAGCGTGTGCAGGGATGTCGTTTGCGAGCAGTACTTC. V is TRBV29-1 and J is TRBJ2-7; a possible D gene is TRBD1 (5 bases). Germline-derived CDR1 and CDR2 are SQVTM and ANQGSEA. CDR3 length equals 13 residues. V gave up 6 bases and J gave up 6 bases, with 18 bases separating them.

The chain links TRBV28 to TRBJ2-6; no clear D. Trimming cost V 6 bases and J 4 bases, with 22 bases left between them. This CDR3 contains 18 residues. Germline-derived CDR1 and CDR2 are MDHEN and SYDVKM. The CDR3 bases are TGTGCCAGCAGAGAGATGTCGGGCCCTACGACCGGGGCCAACGTCCTGACTTTC. Its translation is CASREMSGPTTGANVLTF.

The rearrangement uses TRBV5-5 and TRBJ1-2, with TRBD1 matching 8 bases. With V trimmed by 0 bases and J by 4 bases, 8 bases remained unmatched. The length of the CDR3 is 16 residues. Per the germline V gene, CDR1 is SGHKS and CDR2 is YYEKEE (reference sequence). The CDR3 bases are TGTGCCAGCAGCTTGGAGGACAGGGCTTTTGGCTATGGCTACACCTTC. This codes for CASSLEDRAFGYGYTF. Supplemented by reference TRBV5-5 and TRBJ1-2, the full variable domain reads DAGVTQSPTHLIKTRGQQVTLRCSPISGHKSVSWYQQVLGQGPQFIFQYYEKEERGRGNFPDRFSARQFPNYSSELNVNALLLGDSALYLCASSLEDRAFGYGYTFGSGTRLTVV.

This chain uses TRBV5-1 with TRBJ2-7, with D perhaps TRBD2 (5 bases). The CDR3 has 13 amino acids. Trimming shortened V by 2 bases and J by 10 bases, and 16 bases separated the two germline ends. CDR1 is SGHRS and CDR2 is YFSETQ in the germline V gene. CDR3 region: CASSFSRASGQYF. In nucleotides, the CDR3 is TGCGCCAGCAGCTTCTCTCGGGCGAGCGGACAGTACTTC.

This chain connects TRBV2 to TRBJ2-6; D possibly uses TRBD1 or TRBD2 (5 bases each). V shed 1 base and J shed 4 bases, with 17 bases lying between them. The CDR3 runs to 18 residues. Per the germline V gene, CDR1 is SNHLY and CDR2 is FYNNEI. CDR3 protein: CASSEGARGATGANVLTF. DNA for the CDR3: TGTGCCAGCAGTGAAGGGGCTCGAGGGGCAACCGGGGCCAACGTCCTGACTTTC.

The chain joins TRBV4-1 to TRBJ1-1; TRBD1 agrees at 10 bases. The V and J ends lost 3 bases and 3 bases, in that order; junction bases with no gene match: 4. The CDR3 has 15 residues. CDR1 and CDR2 (germline): MGHRA, YSYEKL. CDR3 DNA: TGCGCCAGCAGCCAGTTGGACAGGGGGTACACTGAAGCTTTCTTT. It codes for CASSQLDRGYTEAFF.

J is TRBJ2-7 and V is TRBV5-5; TRBD1 agrees at 8 bases. V trimming: 3 bases; J trimming: 0 bases; junction bases outside the gene matches: 8. Per germline, CDR1 SGHKS and CDR2 YYEKEE (reference sequence). The CDR3 loop spans 16 amino acids. Written as DNA, the CDR3 is TGTGCCAGCAGCTCCACGACAGGGGAATTCTCCTACGAGCAGTACTTC. Residues: CASSSTTGEFSYEQYF.

The chain joins TRBV6-5 to TRBJ1-3; D is unresolved. The CDR3 runs to 15 residues. V lost 6 bases and J lost 3, with 15 bases in between. Germline V gives CDR1 MNHEY, CDR2 SVGAGI. The CDR3 sequence is CASSRGKPSGNTIYF. Written as DNA, the CDR3 is TGTGCCAGCAGCCGGGGAAAGCCTAGTGGAAACACCATATATTTT.

The chain couples TRBV19 to TRBJ2-5, with D possibly being TRBD2 (6 bases). The CDR3 runs to 18 residues. V lost 5 bases, J lost 5 bases, and 27 bases lay in between. The germline V gene has CDR1 LNHDA and CDR2 SQIVND (reference sequence). Written as DNA, the CDR3 is TGTGCCAGTAGTCCCGTATTTCCCGGCGGGGCAGGCGGGGAGACCCAGTACTTC. Amino acid sequence: CASSPVFPGGAGGETQYF.

The chain links TRBV28 to TRBJ2-1, with D possibly called TRBD1 or TRBD2 (7 bases each). Germline CDR1 MDHEN, CDR2 SYDVKM. V gave up 5 bases and J gave up 8 bases, with 22 bases separating them. This CDR3 is 16 amino acids long. Written as DNA, the CDR3 is TGTGCCAGCAGTACGACAGGGAGGGGTTTAATGCATGAGCAGTTCTTC. Its protein is CASSTTGRGLMHEQFF. Supplemented by reference TRBV28 and TRBJ2-1, the full variable domain reads DVKVTQSSRYLVKRTGEKVFLECVQDMDHENMFWYRQDPGLGLRLIYFSYDVKMKEKGDIPEGYSVSREKKERFSLILESASTNQTSMYLCASSTTGRGLMHEQFFGPGTRLTVL.

The V call is TRBV6-1, the J call TRBJ1-4; 10 positions agree with TRBD1. The CDR3 is 14 residues long. CDR1 and CDR2 (germline): MNHNS, SASEGT. The V and J ends lost 8 bases and 8 bases, in that order; junction bases with no gene match: 8. CDR3 DNA: TGTGCCAGCGGGGGGGACAGGGGATTGGAAAAACTGTTTTTT. This codes for CASGGDRGLEKLFF.

V usage is TRBV7-2 and J usage is TRBJ1-3, with D possibly TRBD1 on 5 matching bases. V was clipped by 4 bases and J by 4 bases, with 17 bases between them. The germline gives CDR1 SGHTA, CDR2 FQGNSA. The CDR3 extends over 16 amino acids. CDR3 coding DNA: TGTGCCAGCAGCTCCGGGGGAGGGGCCGGCGGAAACACCATATATTTT. Residues: CASSSGGGAGGNTIYF.

This chain connects TRBV6-5 to TRBJ1-4; D uncertain. Germline assignment: CDR1 MNHEY and CDR2 SVGAGI. CDR3 length: 14 residues. V was cut by 4 bases and J by 4 bases, with 10 bases left in between. The CDR3 region is CASSSLPNNEKLFF. The CDR3 region has the DNA TGTGCCAGCAGTTCATTACCGAATAATGAAAAACTGTTTTTT.

V usage is TRBV18 and J usage is TRBJ2-1; perhaps TRBD2 as D (5 bases). Trimming stripped 6 bases from V and 7 bases from J, with 10 bases between. CDR1 and CDR2 from the germline V gene are KGHSH and LQKENI. This CDR3 comprises 12 residues. CDR3 coding DNA: TGTGCCAGCTCGCAACTAGGAAATGAGCAGTTCTTC. This encodes CASSQLGNEQFF.

The chain carries TRBV7-4 and TRBJ2-1; D not resolved. The V gene lost 2 bases and the J gene lost 0 bases, with 8 bases spanning the gap. CDR3 length equals 15 residues. Looked up from germline, CDR1 is SGHVT and CDR2 is SQSDAQ. The CDR3 coding sequence is TGTGCCAGCAGCTTAAACCATTGCTCCTACAATGAGCAGTTCTTC. Translating it yields CASSLNHCSYNEQFF.

The chain combines TRBV18 with TRBJ2-7; D is ambiguous. The germline CDR1 and CDR2 sequences are KGHSH and LQKENI. CDR3 length equals 12 residues. V shed 0 bases and J shed 6 bases, with 6 bases lying between them. The CDR3 here is CASSPPGFEQYF. The CDR3 DNA follows: TGTGCCAGCTCACCACCTGGGTTCGAGCAGTACTTC. Combining the CDR3 with reference TRBV18 and TRBJ2-7 gives the whole variable domain NAGVMQNPRHLVRRRGQEARLRCSPMKGHSHVYWYRQLPEEGLKFMVYLQKENIIDESGMPKERFSAEFPKEGPSILRIQQVVRGDSAAYFCASSPPGFEQYFGPGTRLTVT.

This clone was counted a single time. The chain has TRBV6-1 and TRBJ2-3; a possible D gene is TRBD2 (6 bases). The V and J ends lost 8 bases and 5 bases respectively, with 20 bases between them. The CDR3 totals 15 residues. The germline CDR1 and CDR2 sequences are MNHNS and SASEGT. The DNA for the CDR3 is TGTGCCAGCTGGACGGGACTCGATGGGGAAGATACGCAGTATTTT. Translation: CASWTGLDGEDTQYF.

This clone has more than one count but fewer than ten. V is TRBV28 and J is TRBJ1-2; no definite D call. Germline V lookup: CDR1 MDHEN, CDR2 SYDVKM. V was pared by 1 base and J by 8 bases, with 14 bases between. This CDR3 has 14 residues. In DNA, the CDR3 is TGTGCCAGCAGTTTATCATCCGGAGGGAGGGGCTACACCTTC. It is translated as CASSLSSGGRGYTF.

This chain uses TRBV7-6 with TRBJ2-5; 8 bases fit TRBD1. The V gene end was trimmed by 5 bases and the J gene end by 4 bases; junction bases not matched to a gene: 3. CDR3 size: 13 residues. Germline values: CDR1 SGHVS, CDR2 FNYEAQ. The CDR3 reads CASSLTGGETQYF. The CDR3 bases are TGTGCCAGCAGCCTAACAGGGGGAGAGACCCAGTACTTC.

This clone was picked up one time. The chain recombines TRBV15 with TRBJ1-2; tentative D call: TRBD1 (6 bases). This CDR3 spans 13 amino acids. Germline V gene lookup returns CDR1 LNHNV and CDR2 YYDKDF (reference sequence). V was clipped by 0 bases and J by 7 bases, with 9 bases between them. The CDR3 is CATSRDRGLGYTF. The CDR3 region has the DNA TGTGCCACCAGCAGAGACAGGGGACTTGGCTACACCTTC.

The chain employs TRBV2 and TRBJ2-1; TRBD1 is a possible D gene (5 bases). The CDR3 contains 13 residues. CDR1 and CDR2 from the germline V gene are SNHLY and FYNNEI. Trimming removed 6 bases at V and 2 bases at J, with 8 bases between. The CDR3 region is CASRAGPYNEQFF. CDR3 nucleotides: TGTGCCAGCAGGGCAGGGCCCTACAATGAGCAGTTCTTC.

The chain uses TRBV12-5 and TRBJ1-1, with a possible D match to TRBD1 (5 bases). V lost 0 bases to trimming and J lost 1 base, with 12 bases between them. Per germline, CDR1 LGHNT and CDR2 FRNRAP. The CDR3 contains 16 residues. The CDR3 DNA is TGTGCTAGTGGTTTGGTACTATCAGGGCGGAACACTGAAGCTTTCTTT. Amino acid sequence: CASGLVLSGRNTEAFF.

The gene calls are TRBV2 and TRBJ1-4, with 9 bases matching TRBD1. There are 13 residues in the CDR3. Germline V lookup: CDR1 SNHLY, CDR2 FYNNEI. V lost 11 bases and J lost 3; bases outside the gene matches: 4. CDR3: CADRDRANEKLFF. The CDR3 DNA follows: TGTGCCGACCGGGACAGGGCTAATGAAAAACTGTTTTTT.

The V call is TRBV21-1, the J call TRBJ2-2; the D segment call TRBD2 is taken from the table without a DNA check. TRBV21-1 is an annotated pseudogene. The CDR3 is made up of 16 amino acids. The CDR3 is CASKGLAGVKTGELFF. The CDR3 nucleotides are TGTGCCAGCAAAGGACTAGCGGGAGTCAAAACCGGGGAGCTGTTTTTT.

The DNA of the CDR3 is TGTGCCAGCAGTGAAGTTGGGACTAGAGGGAGCTCCTACAATGAGCAGTTCTTC. This translates into CASSEVGTRGSSYNEQFF. The rearrangement uses TRBV2 and TRBJ2-1; 8 bases fit TRBD2. CDR1 and CDR2 (germline): SNHLY, FYNNEI. Trimming at V came to 1 base and at J to 0 bases, leaving 8 bases not matched to a gene. This CDR3 is built from 18 residues.

The chain joins TRBV10-3 to TRBJ2-3; 8 bases are a match to TRBD2. V trimming: 3 bases; J trimming: 2 bases; junction bases outside the gene matches: 4. Germline CDR1 and CDR2: ENHRY and SYGVKD. CDR3 length: 15 amino acids. The CDR3: CAISDQRGNTDTQYF. The CDR3 DNA follows: TGTGCCATCAGTGATCAGCGGGGGAACACAGATACGCAGTATTTT.

J is TRBJ1-2 and V is TRBV7-9; D remains ambiguous. The V end was cut by 2 bases, the J end by 6 bases, with 19 bases between. Germline assignment: CDR1 SEHNR and CDR2 FQNEAQ (reference sequence). This CDR3 region has 16 residues. The CDR3 protein is CASSLLGGLLQDGYTF. CDR3 coding DNA: TGTGCCAGCAGCTTACTTGGAGGGTTGTTACAAGATGGCTACACCTTC.